This T cell receptor (beta chain) was identified in a study of Ad26.COV2.S vaccination and SARS-CoV-2 variants. The wider study: COV1001, an Ad26.COV2.S trial, supplied this vaccine-arm donor. Each vaccinee took Ad26.COV2.S intramuscularly, once or twice 56 days apart. Notes on the study in general: Total T cell responses, in the TCR breadth and depth analyses, may have been underestimated.

This CDR3 contains 14 residues. Germline V gene lookup returns CDR1 SGHDT and CDR2 YYEEEE. The ends lost 4 bases at V and 2 bases at J; junction bases unmatched: 6. Worth noting for this clone: The antigen is unknown.

Assay used: immunoSEQ multiplex PCR; TCRdb lists only in-frame clones, some missing. Counted here are around 270,000 clones, about 83% occurring once; the ten biggest clones make up less than 3%. The treatment here: roughly 19 received Ad26.COV2.S at low or high dose, single or two shots; about 5 received placebo; per-sample allocation not given. Specimens were obtained on day 63 following the first vaccine or placebo injection. An Ad26 vector carrying the Wuhan-strain SARS-CoV-2 spike served as the vaccine. The genes are TRBV5-6 and TRBJ2-7, with 7 bases identical to TRBD1. The clonotype was recovered from a person between 18 and 65 years old who received the Ad26.COV2.S COVID-19 vaccine or a placebo. Sequencing used peripheral blood, obtained in a trial of Ad26.COV2.S vaccine versus placebo. Here the CDR3 DNA reads TGTGCCAGCAGCCAAGGGGGCTACCCCTACGAGCAGTACGTC. It specifies CASSQGGYPYEQYV.